This entry describes one T cell receptor beta chain. This clone's antigen is unknown. Sequence at one end of the junction differs from germline and may be a read error. Profiling of TCR beta VDJ combinations and CDR3 sequences used genomic DNA as the template. An Illumina HiSeq 2000 was used for TCR repertoire sequencing. Concerning the study's data processing: Repertoires were assessed using TRBV/TRBJ rearrangement plots, CDR3 size and DJ length profiles, and Simpson's diversity index. The immunodominant clone was defined as the most abundant DNA sequence in deep sequencing data. CDR3 amino acid sequences were screened for sharing across subjects and compared with published repertoires and the VDJdb database. The public reads were reanalyzed by TCRdb: fastp trimming at Q25, MiXCR alignment, in-frame beta chains only. Rows with one shared CDR3 protein collapse into an entry with the most common genes and DNA. The V and J calls reflect TCRdb's pipeline rather than the authors' work. This sample lists fewer than 200,000 distinct CDR3 sequences; 55% to 75% were detected once. The ten most abundant clones make up around 45% of the sample.

The data belong to a study of CD8+CD57+ T cells in acquired aplastic anemia (dated by TCRdb to the late 2010s). A note on the overall study: On average, sorted CD4+ and CD8+ cells yielded 3.2 ug of extracted DNA, with a range of 0.2 to 27.4 ug. Mean read counts for healthy donor samples were 8.5 million to 10.8 million for CD4+ cells and about 12 million for CD8+ cells.

On the study overall, not on this receptor specifically: Approximately 27 CD8+ CDR3 sequences were found in both patients and controls but appeared to be highly expressed in patients and within the immunodominant clones of the patients. Patients and healthy controls showed no significant difference in CD8+ Simpson's diversity (P=0.060).

TCR repertoires of sorted CD4+ and CD8+ blood T cells from severe aplastic anemia patients and healthy subjects were deep-sequenced in the study. Ficoll-Paque density gradient centrifugation was used to isolate peripheral blood mononuclear cells. Before DNA extraction, CD4+ and CD8+ T cells were sorted by FACS or by magnetic beads. The CDR3 sequence holds 17 residues, the cysteine and phenylalanine included. Only CDR3 DNA is held: 51 bases, read in frame from base 1. The CDR1 and CDR2 encoded by the germline V gene are ENHRY and SYGVKD. The TCR sequence derives from a human donor in good health. The source material was sorted CD4+, CD8+, or CD8+CD57+ T cells (not recorded which) from PBMCs. The chain is made from TRBV10-3 and TRBJ2-5; TRBD1 is perhaps the D gene, given 6 matching bases. This receptor has the CDR3 CASSYSDDRSLMETQYF. The sequenced DNA is TGTGCCAGCAGTTACTCGGACGACAGGTCTTTGATGGAGACCCAGTACTTC.